Sequencing of this TCR beta chain was carried out in a study of T cells in Graves' hyperthyroidism and ophthalmopathy. V was trimmed by 3 bases and J by 0 bases, leaving 12 bases between them. Germline CDR1 reads SGHTA; CDR2 reads FQGNSA. The length of the CDR3 is 15 residues. Those patients with uncontrolled infection, other autoimmune disease, pregnancy or lactation were excluded. Using RNA transcripts as the source, TCR beta CDR3 regions were amplified. TCR CDR3 underwent first-round RT-PCR with the HTBI primer set. TCRdb reprocessed the multiplex PCR reads via MiXCR and lists one record per CDR3 protein. Altogether roughly 520,000 distinct CDR3 sequences are present, around 22% being singletons, with the ten largest covering around 11%.

The TCR originated in a woman aged 30 to 39 with Graves' ophthalmopathy. Material: blood. The V gene is TRBV7-2, the J gene TRBJ2-7; D tentatively fits TRBD1 or TRBD2 (5 bases each). The CDR3 loop is CASSFAGTDSYEQYF. The CDR3 DNA sequence: TGTGCCAGCAGCTTCGCAGGGACCGACTCCTACGAGCAGTACTTC.